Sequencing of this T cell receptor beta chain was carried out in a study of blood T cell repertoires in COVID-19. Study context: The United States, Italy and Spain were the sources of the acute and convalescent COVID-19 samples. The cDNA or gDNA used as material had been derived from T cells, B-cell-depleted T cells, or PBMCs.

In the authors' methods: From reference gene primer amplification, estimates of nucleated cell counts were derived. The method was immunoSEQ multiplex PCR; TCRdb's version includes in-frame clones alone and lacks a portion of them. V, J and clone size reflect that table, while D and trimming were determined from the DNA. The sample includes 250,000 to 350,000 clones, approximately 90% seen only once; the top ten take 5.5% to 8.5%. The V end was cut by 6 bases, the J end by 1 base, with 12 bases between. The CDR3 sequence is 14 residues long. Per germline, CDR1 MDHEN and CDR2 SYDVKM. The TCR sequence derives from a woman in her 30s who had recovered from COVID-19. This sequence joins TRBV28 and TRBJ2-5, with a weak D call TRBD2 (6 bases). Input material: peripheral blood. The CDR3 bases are TGTGCCAGCAGCTCCCCGGGACTCCAAGAGACCCAGTACTTC. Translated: CASSSPGLQETQYF.